The 10 T cell receptor beta chains listed next were all sequenced from one sample in a study of T cell responses to AZD1222 COVID-19 vaccine. The data were produced by immunoSEQ multiplex PCR, yet TCRdb's version contains in-frame clones alone and is incomplete. The table includes 70,000 to 95,000 clones, about 91% detected once. This material consisted of peripheral blood, taken 28 days after the second AZD1222 dose. The receptor source for this set is an adult who received the AZD1222 COVID-19 vaccine.

The chain employs TRBV19 and TRBJ2-3; perhaps TRBD1 as D (6 bases). V was shortened by 4 bases and J by 5 bases, with 13 bases between the two germline ends. CDR3 length equals 14 residues. The V gene's germline CDR1 is LNHDA and CDR2 SQIVND (reference sequence). For the CDR3, the DNA is TGTGCCAGTAGTACCACAGGGCCGGGAGATACGCAGTATTTT. Translating it yields CASSTTGPGDTQYF.

This chain links TRBV5-4 with TRBJ1-2, with D perhaps matching TRBD1 (6 bases). V dropped 0 bases and J dropped 1 base, with 7 bases sitting between them. The CDR3 contains 14 residues. Germline-derived CDR1 and CDR2 are SGHNT and YYREEE (reference sequence). In DNA form, the CDR3 reads TGTGCCAGCAGCTTGGGACAGGATAACTATGGCTACACCTTC. This encodes CASSLGQDNYGYTF.

This clone was recorded once. The gene calls are TRBV24-1 and TRBJ2-1; TRBD2 matches 9 bases. Germline V lookup: CDR1 KGHDR, CDR2 SFDVKD. The trim removed 4 bases at V and 2 bases at J, leaving 5 bases unmatched. CDR3 length equals 16 residues. Written as DNA, the CDR3 is TGTGCCACCAGTGACAATCTAGCGGGGACCTACAATGAGCAGTTCTTC. Amino acids: CATSDNLAGTYNEQFF.

The rearrangement links TRBV5-6 to TRBJ2-7; possibly TRBD2 for D (6 bases). CDR1 is SGHDT, CDR2 YYEEEE, per germline. Trimming shortened V by 4 bases and J by 1 base, and 12 bases separated the two germline ends. CDR3 length: 14 residues. The CDR3 DNA reads as TGTGCCAGCAGCGTGGGACTTCTGTCCTACGAGCAGTACTTC. Its translation is CASSVGLLSYEQYF.

V gene TRBV7-2 combines with J gene TRBJ1-3, with 11 bases that match TRBD1. V gave up 1 base and J gave up 1 base; unmatched junction bases: 6. This CDR3 contains 18 residues. Germline V lookup: CDR1 SGHTA, CDR2 FQGNSA. DNA of the CDR3: TGTGCCAGCAGCTTAGAAGGGACAGGGGGTAATTCTGGAAACACCATATATTTT. Its translation is CASSLEGTGGNSGNTIYF.

This chain joins TRBV1 and TRBJ1-4. TRBV1 is deemed a pseudogene. There are 17 residues in the CDR3. CDR3 loop: CTSSHTTVGDPRGKLFF. The CDR3 nucleotides are TGCACCAGCAGCCATACGACAGTGGGAGACCCAAGGGGAAAACTGTTTTTT.

V is TRBV10-3 and J is TRBJ1-5; D remains unclear. Trimming stripped 0 bases from V and 6 bases from J, with 12 bases between. Per germline, CDR1 ENHRY and CDR2 SYGVKD. The CDR3 extends over 15 amino acids. In DNA, the CDR3 is TGTGCCATCAGTGAGTCGCCCTCTATGGTTCAGCCCCAGCATTTT. Encoded protein: CAISESPSMVQPQHF.

This clone was counted once. This chain links TRBV7-2 with TRBJ2-1; weak D call: TRBD2 (6 bases). The CDR3 totals 16 residues. Germline V lookup: CDR1 SGHTA, CDR2 FQGNSA. Trimming pared 2 bases from V and 0 bases from J, leaving 11 bases between. CDR3 nucleotides: TGTGCCAGCAGCTTATTGGGAGGCGCCTCCTACAATGAGCAGTTCTTC. Translation: CASSLLGGASYNEQFF.

This clone was seen a few times. This chain uses TRBV28 with TRBJ2-7; D gene unclear. CDR1 MDHEN and CDR2 SYDVKM come from the germline V gene. The CDR3 is made up of 14 amino acids. Deletions cut 5 bases from V and 3 bases from J, with 14 bases between. CDR3: CASSLPLPIYEQYF. The CDR3 DNA reads TGTGCCAGCAGTCTGCCTCTTCCTATCTACGAGCAGTACTTC. Looking up the rest from reference TRBV28 and TRBJ2-7 gives the full variable domain: DVKVTQSSRYLVKRTGEKVFLECVQDMDHENMFWYRQDPGLGLRLIYFSYDVKMKEKGDIPEGYSVSREKKERFSLILESASTNQTSMYLCASSLPLPIYEQYFGPGTRLTVT.

This clone was counted a single time. The chain uses TRBV19 and TRBJ1-5, with D possibly being TRBD1 (6 bases). Germline CDR1 reads LNHDA; CDR2 reads SQIVND (reference sequence). V lost 5 bases to trimming and J lost 1 base, with 15 bases between them. The CDR3 is 16 residues long. The CDR3 region has the DNA TGTGCCAGTAGTCAGGGCAGGGGAATGAGCAATCAGCCCCAGCATTTT. This codes for CASSQGRGMSNQPQHF. Together with reference TRBV19 and TRBJ1-5, the CDR3 gives the full variable domain: DGGITQSPKYLFRKEGQNVTLSCEQNLNHDAMYWYRQDPGQGLRLIYYSQIVNDFQKGDIAEGYSVSREKKESFPLTVTSAQKNPTAFYLCASSQGRGMSNQPQHFGDGTRLSIL.